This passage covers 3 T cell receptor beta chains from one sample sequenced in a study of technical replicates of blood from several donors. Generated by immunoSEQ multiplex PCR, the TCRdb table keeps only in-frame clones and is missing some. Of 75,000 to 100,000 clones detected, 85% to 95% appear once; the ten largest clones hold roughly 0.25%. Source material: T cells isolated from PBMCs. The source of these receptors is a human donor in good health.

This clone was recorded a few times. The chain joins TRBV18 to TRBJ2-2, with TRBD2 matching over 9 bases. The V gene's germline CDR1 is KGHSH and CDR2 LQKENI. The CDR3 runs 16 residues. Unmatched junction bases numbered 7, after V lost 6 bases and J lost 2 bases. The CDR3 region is CASSLSGGFNTGELFF. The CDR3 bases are TGTGCCAGCTCCCTAAGCGGGGGGTTCAACACCGGGGAGCTGTTTTTT.

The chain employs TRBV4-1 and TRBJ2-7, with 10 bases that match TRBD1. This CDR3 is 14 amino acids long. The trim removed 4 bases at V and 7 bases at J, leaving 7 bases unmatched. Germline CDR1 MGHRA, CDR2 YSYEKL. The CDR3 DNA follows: TGCGCCAGCAGCCCGAGACAGGGGGCGAGGGAGCAGTACTTC. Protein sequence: CASSPRQGAREQYF.

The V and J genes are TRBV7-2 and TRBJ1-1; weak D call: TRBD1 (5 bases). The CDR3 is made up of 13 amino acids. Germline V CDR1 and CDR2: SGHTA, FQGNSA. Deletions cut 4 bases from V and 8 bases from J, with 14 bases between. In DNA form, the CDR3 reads TGTGCCAGCAGCTCCCATGCGGGGCGAGAAGCTTTCTTT. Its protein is CASSSHAGREAFF.